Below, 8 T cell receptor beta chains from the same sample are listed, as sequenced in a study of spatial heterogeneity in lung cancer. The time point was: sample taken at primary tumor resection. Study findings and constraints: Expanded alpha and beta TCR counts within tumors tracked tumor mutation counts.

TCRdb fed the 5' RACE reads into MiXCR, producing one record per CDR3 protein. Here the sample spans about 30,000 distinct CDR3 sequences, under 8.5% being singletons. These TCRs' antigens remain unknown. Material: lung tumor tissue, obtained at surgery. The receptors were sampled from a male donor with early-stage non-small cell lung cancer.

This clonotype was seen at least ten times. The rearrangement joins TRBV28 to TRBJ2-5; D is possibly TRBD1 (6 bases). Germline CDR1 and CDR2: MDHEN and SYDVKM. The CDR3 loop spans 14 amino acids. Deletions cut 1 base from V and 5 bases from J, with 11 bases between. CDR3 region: CASSLYREVETQYF. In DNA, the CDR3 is TGTGCCAGCAGTTTATACAGGGAAGTGGAGACCCAGTACTTC.

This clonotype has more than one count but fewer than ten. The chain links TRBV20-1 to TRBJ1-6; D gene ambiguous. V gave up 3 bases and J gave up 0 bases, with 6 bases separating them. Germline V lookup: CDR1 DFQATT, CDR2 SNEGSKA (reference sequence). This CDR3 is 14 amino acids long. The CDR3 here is CSARRSSYNSPLHF. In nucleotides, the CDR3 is TGCAGTGCTAGGAGGAGCTCCTATAATTCACCCCTCCACTTT.

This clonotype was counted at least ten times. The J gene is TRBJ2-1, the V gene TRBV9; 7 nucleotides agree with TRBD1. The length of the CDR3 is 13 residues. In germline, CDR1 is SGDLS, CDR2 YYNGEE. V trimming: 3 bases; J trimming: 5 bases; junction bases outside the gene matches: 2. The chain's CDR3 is CASSADRNNEQFF. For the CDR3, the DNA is TGTGCCAGCAGCGCGGACAGGAACAATGAGCAGTTCTTC.

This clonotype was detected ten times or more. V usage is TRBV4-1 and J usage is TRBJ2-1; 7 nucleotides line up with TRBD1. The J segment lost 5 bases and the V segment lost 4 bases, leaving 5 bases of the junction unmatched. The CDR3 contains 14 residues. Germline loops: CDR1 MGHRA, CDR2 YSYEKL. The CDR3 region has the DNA TGCGCCAGCAGCCCGACAGGGAGAGACAATGAGCAGTTCTTC. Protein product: CASSPTGRDNEQFF.

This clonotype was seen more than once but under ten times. The CDR3 reads CASSLSGPNTGELFF. The DNA for the CDR3 is TGTGCCAGCAGCTTATCAGGGCCTAACACCGGGGAGCTGTTTTTT. This sequence joins TRBV11-2 and TRBJ2-2, with a tentative D call TRBD1 (5 bases). The V gene lost 2 bases and the J gene lost 2 bases, with 9 bases spanning the gap. CDR3 length: 15 amino acids. From germline, CDR1 is SGHAT and CDR2 FQNNGV.

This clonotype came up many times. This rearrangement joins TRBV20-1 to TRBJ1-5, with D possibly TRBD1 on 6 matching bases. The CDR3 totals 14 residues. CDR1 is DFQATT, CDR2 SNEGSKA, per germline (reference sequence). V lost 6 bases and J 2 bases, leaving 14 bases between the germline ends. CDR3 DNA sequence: TGCAGTGCCCTCCAGGGACAAGGCAATCAGCCCCAGCATTTT. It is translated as CSALQGQGNQPQHF.

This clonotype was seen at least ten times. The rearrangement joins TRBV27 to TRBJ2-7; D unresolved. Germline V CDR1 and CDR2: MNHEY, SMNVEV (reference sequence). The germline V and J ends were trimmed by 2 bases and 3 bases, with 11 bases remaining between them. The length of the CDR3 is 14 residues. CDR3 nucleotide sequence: TGTGCCAGCAGTTTACAGCCGATGGGCTACGAGCAGTACTTC. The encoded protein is CASSLQPMGYEQYF.

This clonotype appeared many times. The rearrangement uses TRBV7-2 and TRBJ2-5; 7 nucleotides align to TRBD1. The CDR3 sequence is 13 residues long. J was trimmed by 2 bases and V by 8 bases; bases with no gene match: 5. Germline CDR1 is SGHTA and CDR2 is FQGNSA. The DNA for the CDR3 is TGTGCCAGCTCACGGGACAGACAAGAGACCCAGTACTTC. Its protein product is CASSRDRQETQYF.